This paragraph reports one T cell receptor beta chain. This CDR3 comprises 16 residues. CDR1 and CDR2 (germline): LGHNA, YSLEER. Trimming left V 0 bases short and J 8 bases short, with 14 bases between. Original handling: The authors estimated nucleated cell counts from reference gene primer amplification. Libraries were prepared by immunoSEQ multiplex PCR; TCRdb keeps only in-frame clonotypes and omits some of them. Clonal size and the V and J genes are those of that table, whereas D and trimming came from the DNA. Of fewer than 65,000 clones in the sample, 75% to 85% were seen once. This specimen comes from a study of blood T cell repertoires in COVID-19. Study as a whole: The samples span acute and convalescent COVID-19 from the United States, Italy and Spain. PBMCs, B-cell-depleted T cells, or T cells were the source of the cDNA or gDNA that made up the material.

The sample taken for sequencing was peripheral blood. This chain uses TRBV4-3 with TRBJ1-6, with D possibly matching TRBD1 (5 bases). This clonotype originated in a human donor in a cohort sampled during active COVID-19. The CDR3 coding sequence is TGCGCCAGCAGCCAAGATTGGGAGGGGATGGATTCACCCCTCCACTTT. Its protein is CASSQDWEGMDSPLHF.